This T cell receptor (beta chain) comes out of a study of T cell repertoires in ileal Crohn's disease. Study information: About half received postoperative treatment, approximately 12 with thiopurines and roughly 20 anti-TNF.

V was clipped by 6 bases and J by 4 bases, with 9 bases between them. The CDR3 contains 12 residues. Germline V gene lookup returns CDR1 MDHEN and CDR2 SYDVKM. Patients were adults with ileal or ileocolonic Crohn's disease needing resection. TCRB immunosequencing input was roughly 530 nanograms of biopsy DNA per sample. Produced via immunoSEQ multiplex PCR; TCRdb's table is partial and in-frame only. The sample shows about 16,000 clones, 72% of them seen only once. This sequence originates from an adult with Crohn's disease. The gene calls are TRBV28 and TRBJ1-2; no firm D call. The material sequenced was ileal tissue. The CDR3 DNA reads as TGTGCCAGCAGGGCCCGTCTCTATGGCTACACCTTC. It codes for CASRARLYGYTF.